The 30 T cell receptor beta chains below all came from one sample that was sequenced in a study of cytomegalovirus exposure and HLA in healthy donors. PCR amplification relied on 60 Vbeta primers (plus 13 Jbeta primers). Libraries were prepared by immunoSEQ multiplex PCR; TCRdb keeps only in-frame clonotypes and omits some of them. The table lists around 84,000 clones, approximately 80% of them singletons, with about 3% in the top ten. Sequenced sample: PBMCs. These receptors were obtained from a man in his fifties in good health and CMV-seronegative.

In its sample, this clone was seen a few times. V gene TRBV7-2 combines with J gene TRBJ1-2, with D possibly matching TRBD1 (6 bases). Germline CDR1 is SGHTA and CDR2 is FQGNSA. Trimming pared 2 bases from V and 0 bases from J, leaving 22 bases between. CDR3 length: 19 amino acids. CDR3: CASSLRSPGQRNANYGYTF. DNA of the CDR3: TGTGCCAGCAGCTTACGGAGTCCTGGACAGCGAAATGCTAACTATGGCTACACCTTC.

The gene calls are TRBV19 and TRBJ2-1; 12 nucleotides match TRBD2. V was clipped by 7 bases and J by 3 bases; unmatched bases: 4. The CDR3 has 15 residues. The germline V gene has CDR1 LNHDA and CDR2 SQIVND (reference sequence). The CDR3 spells CASTWTSGDYNEQFF. The CDR3 nucleotides read TGTGCCAGTACTTGGACTAGCGGGGACTACAATGAGCAGTTCTTC.

This clone turned up a few times. The chain combines TRBV4-2 with TRBJ1-2; no firm D call. Trimming stripped 1 base from V and 2 bases from J, with 8 bases between. CDR1 is LGHNA, CDR2 YNFKEQ, per germline. The CDR3 totals 14 residues. CDR3 coding DNA: TGTGCCAGCAGCCAAGGATGGCTGAACTATGGCTACACCTTC. The encoded protein is CASSQGWLNYGYTF.

The chain links TRBV2 to TRBJ1-5; 7 nucleotides agree with TRBD1. Germline V gene data show CDR1 as SNHLY and CDR2 as FYNNEI. This CDR3 is 15 amino acids long. After removal of 8 bases from V and 3 bases from J, the junction contained 10 bases not matched to a gene. This CDR3 is CASFRDRSVNQPQHF. In nucleotides, the CDR3 is TGTGCCAGCTTCAGGGACAGAAGCGTCAATCAGCCCCAGCATTTT.

The chain couples TRBV5-1 to TRBJ1-4; 8 bases are shared with TRBD1. Trimming removed 3 bases from V and 3 bases from J; junction bases left unmatched: 4. This CDR3 region has 15 residues. The germline CDR1 and CDR2 sequences are SGHRS and YFSETQ. The CDR3 bases are TGCGCCAGCAGCTCGACAGGGGCTCCTAATGAAAAACTGTTTTTT. Amino acids: CASSSTGAPNEKLFF.

The chain has TRBV6-1 and TRBJ1-2; D is possibly TRBD1 (6 bases). V lost 6 bases and J lost 4, with 6 bases in between. Per germline, CDR1 MNHNS and CDR2 SASEGT. The CDR3 is 11 amino acids. CDR3: CASRDSYGYTF. CDR3 nucleotides: TGTGCCAGCAGGGACAGCTATGGCTACACCTTC.

This chain connects TRBV7-9 to TRBJ2-3, with 13 bases lining up with TRBD2. Germline loops: CDR1 SEHNR, CDR2 FQNEAQ (reference sequence). Trimming took 5 bases from V and 6 from J; bases not matched to a gene: 11. This CDR3 has 17 amino acids. This chain's CDR3 is CASSQGTSGVLPDTQYF. The CDR3 bases are TGTGCCAGCAGCCAGGGGACTAGCGGGGTTTTACCGGATACGCAGTATTTT.

The chain carries TRBV9 and TRBJ1-1, with unresolved D. The germline CDR1 and CDR2 sequences are SGDLS and YYNGEE. This CDR3 is built from 14 residues. Trimming took 0 bases from V and 10 from J, leaving 16 bases between them. This chain's CDR3 is CASSVDLQLSGAFF. CDR3 bases: TGTGCCAGCAGCGTAGACCTGCAACTTTCAGGAGCTTTCTTT.

V usage is TRBV4-1 and J usage is TRBJ1-2, with 9 bases fitting TRBD1. Germline assignment: CDR1 MGHRA and CDR2 YSYEKL. The CDR3 sequence is 17 residues long. Germline trimming cut 1 base from V and 1 base from J; bases unmatched to any gene: 7. The CDR3 region is CASSQGPWTGVNYGYTF. Here the CDR3 DNA reads TGCGCCAGCAGCCAAGGCCCCTGGACAGGGGTTAACTATGGCTACACCTTC.

The genes are TRBV19 and TRBJ2-5; 9 bases fit TRBD2. The DNA end lines up better with TRBJ2-7; the J call may be wrong. Germline lookup yields CDR1 LNHDA and CDR2 SQIVND (reference sequence). The CDR3 is 14 amino acids. DNA of the CDR3: TGTGCCAGTAGTCCCGGGACTAGCAGTTACGAGCAGTACTTC. Translated, it gives CASSPGTSSYEQYF.

The chain carries TRBV5-4 and TRBJ1-5, with 7 bases that match TRBD1. Germline V gene sequence: CDR1 SGHNT, CDR2 YYREEE (reference sequence). V was pared by 4 bases and J by 8 bases, with 3 bases of the junction left unmatched. The CDR3 length is 12 residues. This CDR3 reads CASSTRGEPQHF. CDR3 DNA sequence: TGTGCCAGCAGCACCAGGGGGGAGCCCCAGCATTTT.

This sequence joins TRBV7-6 and TRBJ2-2; D is unresolved. This CDR3 has 11 residues. Germline V gives CDR1 SGHVS, CDR2 FNYEAQ. V dropped 5 bases and J dropped 6 bases, with 4 bases sitting between them. The CDR3 spells CASSAAGELFF. CDR3 in DNA: TGTGCCAGCAGCGCGGCCGGGGAGCTGTTTTTT.

The V call is TRBV2, the J call TRBJ2-3, with 7 bases fitting TRBD2. The length of the CDR3 is 15 residues. The J segment lost 5 bases and the V segment lost 8 bases, leaving 13 bases of the junction unmatched. CDR1 and CDR2 (germline): SNHLY, FYNNEI. DNA of the CDR3: TGTGCCAGCTTCGAGCGGGGACCTCCCGGAGATACGCAGTATTTT. Protein product: CASFERGPPGDTQYF.

As DNA, the CDR3 is TGTGCCAGCAGTGGGGAGTACGAGCAGTACTTC. It specifies CASSGEYEQYF. This sequence joins TRBV2 and TRBJ2-7; maybe TRBD2 (5 bases). Trimming removed 4 bases at V and 4 bases at J, with 5 bases between. CDR3 length: 11 residues. The V gene's germline CDR1 is SNHLY and CDR2 FYNNEI.

This chain links TRBV5-1 with TRBJ2-5, with D unresolved. CDR1 and CDR2 (germline): SGHRS, YFSETQ. The ends were cut back, 3 bases at V and 11 bases at J, with 20 bases in the middle. The CDR3 sequence is 14 residues long. CDR3 sequence reads: CASSSGSVPTEQYF. The CDR3 DNA follows: TGCGCCAGCAGCTCCGGTAGTGTCCCTACAGAGCAGTACTTC.

The chain links TRBV5-4 to TRBJ2-3, with D perhaps matching TRBD2 (5 bases). V lost 4 bases and J 6 bases, leaving 12 bases between the germline ends. CDR3 length: 13 residues. Germline CDR1 reads SGHNT; CDR2 reads YYREEE (reference sequence). The CDR3 reads CASSPPSSDTQYF. In DNA form, the CDR3 reads TGTGCCAGCAGCCCTCCTAGCTCCGATACGCAGTATTTT.

Turning to this clone: The same CDR3 also results from other DNA sequences found in this sample. This chain links TRBV7-2 with TRBJ1-2, with D unresolved. Germline CDR1 SGHTA, CDR2 FQGNSA. V was clipped by 4 bases and J by 4 bases, with 16 bases between them. The CDR3 sequence is 15 residues long. The CDR3 here is CASSSPSGLRYGYTF. The CDR3 DNA reads as TGTGCCAGCAGCTCTCCCTCAGGATTACGCTATGGCTACACCTTC.

The chain recombines TRBV9 with TRBJ1-1; 9 bases are shared with TRBD1. The junction had 4 bases not matched to a gene; V was cut back by 1 base and J by 6 bases. Per germline, CDR1 SGDLS and CDR2 YYNGEE. CDR3 length equals 14 residues. The CDR3 sequence is CASSVTGGASEAFF. For the CDR3, the DNA is TGTGCCAGCAGCGTAACAGGGGGCGCCTCTGAAGCTTTCTTT.

J is TRBJ2-7 and V is TRBV2; possibly TRBD2 for D (6 bases). CDR1 and CDR2 from the germline V gene are SNHLY and FYNNEI. Trimming pared 6 bases from V and 4 bases from J, leaving 7 bases between. There are 11 residues in the CDR3. The CDR3 here is CASSREYEQYF. The CDR3 DNA reads TGTGCCAGCAGCCGGGAGTACGAGCAGTACTTC.

In its sample, this clone was seen a few times. The rearrangement joins TRBV30 to TRBJ1-2; D call uncertain. Germline V lookup: CDR1 GTSNPN, CDR2 SVGIG (reference sequence). The V and J ends lost 4 bases and 0 bases respectively, with 12 bases between them. The CDR3 has 14 amino acids. The CDR3 sequence: CAWTLTGTNYGYTF. For the CDR3, the DNA is TGTGCCTGGACCCTGACGGGGACTAACTATGGCTACACCTTC. Filled out from reference TRBV30 and TRBJ1-2, the complete variable domain reads SQTIHQWPATLVQPVGSPLSLECTVEGTSNPNLYWYRQAAGRGLQLLFYSVGIGQISSEVPQNLSASRPQDRQFILSSKKLLLSDSGFYLCAWTLTGTNYGYTFGSGTRLTVV.

V usage is TRBV5-6 and J usage is TRBJ2-4; unclear D gene. Trimming left V 7 bases short and J 9 bases short, with 14 bases between. The V gene's germline CDR1 is SGHDT and CDR2 YYEEEE. The CDR3 is 12 residues long. Here the CDR3 reads CASSGEGRIQYF. CDR3 DNA: TGTGCCAGCTCGGGTGAAGGCCGCATTCAGTACTTC.

The rearrangement links TRBV19 to TRBJ2-7; D perhaps matches TRBD2 (6 bases). The CDR3 spans 16 residues. The germline V gene encodes CDR1 LNHDA and CDR2 SQIVND (reference sequence). Trimming removed 6 bases from V and 7 bases from J, with 25 bases in between. The CDR3 sequence: CASSLTGTPAEGEQYF. CDR3 sequence (DNA): TGTGCCAGTAGCCTCACCGGGACGCCGGCGGAGGGTGAGCAGTACTTC.

V gene TRBV2 combines with J gene TRBJ2-7; unclear D gene. The CDR3 consists of 14 residues. The germline gives CDR1 SNHLY, CDR2 FYNNEI. Trimming pared 3 bases from V and 1 base from J, leaving 10 bases between. CDR3 nucleotides: TGTGCCAGCAGTGATGAAATAGCATCCTACGAGCAGTACTTC. It codes for CASSDEIASYEQYF. Combining the CDR3 with reference TRBV2 and TRBJ2-7 gives the whole variable domain EPEVTQTPSHQVTQMGQEVILRCVPISNHLYFYWYRQILGQKVEFLVSFYNNEISEKSEIFDDQFSVERPDGSNFTLKIRSTKLEDSAMYFCASSDEIASYEQYFGPGTRLTVT.

The chain recombines TRBV5-1 with TRBJ2-1; 7 bases are a match to TRBD2. CDR3 length: 16 amino acids. The germline V gene encodes CDR1 SGHRS and CDR2 YFSETQ. The junction had 7 bases not matched to a gene; V was cut back by 4 bases and J by 0 bases. The chain's CDR3 is CASSLLSGDSYNEQFF. In DNA, the CDR3 is TGCGCCAGCAGCCTCCTCAGCGGGGACTCCTACAATGAGCAGTTCTTC.

The rearrangement links TRBV19 to TRBJ2-5; D gene unclear. Germline CDR1 LNHDA, CDR2 SQIVND (reference sequence). The CDR3 is made up of 14 amino acids. V lost 3 bases, J lost 2 bases, and 10 bases lay in between. CDR3 amino acids: CASSIFGPQETQYF. DNA of the CDR3: TGTGCCAGTAGTATTTTTGGGCCTCAAGAGACCCAGTACTTC.

This clone was recorded only once. The chain recombines TRBV6-6 with TRBJ2-3; D uncertain. Between the trimmed V and J ends, which lost 6 bases and 4 bases, there was a span of 11 bases. Germline lookup yields CDR1 MNHNY and CDR2 SVGAGI (reference sequence). The length of the CDR3 is 13 residues. The CDR3, as DNA: TGTGCCAGCAGCCGTGTACAGTCAGATACGCAGTATTTT. Its protein product is CASSRVQSDTQYF.

This chain connects TRBV18 to TRBJ1-1, with 10 bases identical to TRBD1. V shed 5 bases and J 5 bases; nucleotides not matched to a gene: 8. Germline V lookup: CDR1 KGHSH, CDR2 LQKENI. The CDR3 is 15 residues long. CDR3 sequence reads: CASSAAGTGETEAFF. The CDR3 nucleotides are TGTGCCAGCTCAGCGGCCGGGACAGGGGAAACTGAAGCTTTCTTT.

V gene TRBV6-1 combines with J gene TRBJ2-7, with 7 bases identical to TRBD1. The CDR3 extends over 13 amino acids. V dropped 10 bases and J dropped 5; count of bases not matched to a gene: 11. Germline V gives CDR1 MNHNS, CDR2 SASEGT. CDR3 DNA sequence: TGTGCCAACAGAGACAGGGTGACGGACGAGCAGTACTTC. This gives the protein CANRDRVTDEQYF.

V is TRBV5-5 and J is TRBJ2-1; 7 bases are shared with TRBD2. Per the germline V gene, CDR1 is SGHKS and CDR2 is YYEKEE (reference sequence). The CDR3 totals 14 residues. J lost 2 bases, V lost 6 bases, and 5 bases had no gene match. CDR3 in amino acids: CASTPAGAYNEQFF. CDR3 in DNA: TGTGCCAGCACCCCCGCGGGGGCCTACAATGAGCAGTTCTTC.

The chain links TRBV19 to TRBJ2-3; perhaps TRBD2 as D (5 bases). CDR1 and CDR2 from the germline V gene are LNHDA and SQIVND (reference sequence). The ends were cut back, 5 bases at V and 6 bases at J, with 9 bases in the middle. CDR3 length: 12 residues. The CDR3 is CASSSPGDTQYF. The CDR3, as DNA: TGTGCCAGTAGTTCCCCGGGGGATACGCAGTATTTT.